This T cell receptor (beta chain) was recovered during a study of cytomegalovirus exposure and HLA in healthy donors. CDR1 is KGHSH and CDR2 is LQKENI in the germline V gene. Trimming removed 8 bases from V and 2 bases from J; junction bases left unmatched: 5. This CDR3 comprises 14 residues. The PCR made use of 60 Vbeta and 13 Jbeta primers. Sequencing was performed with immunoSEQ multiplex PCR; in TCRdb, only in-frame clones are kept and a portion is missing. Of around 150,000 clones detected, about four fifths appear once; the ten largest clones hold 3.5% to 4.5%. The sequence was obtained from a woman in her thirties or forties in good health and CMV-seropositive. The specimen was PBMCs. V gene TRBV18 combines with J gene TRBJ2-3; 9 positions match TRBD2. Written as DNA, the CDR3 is TGTGCCAGCCCTTTAGCGGGGGTCACAGATACGCAGTATTTT. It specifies CASPLAGVTDTQYF.